The 21 T cell receptor beta chains below were found in one sample sequenced in a study of blood T cells in healthy people across ages (dated by TCRdb to about 2015). Library creation used 5' RACE. The listed sequencing device is Illumina HiSeq 2500. A second PCR of about 6 to 12 cycles was run with a J-beta primer mix and a sample-barcoded 5' primer. TCRdb passed the public sequencing reads through fastp at Q25 and MiXCR, retaining productive beta sequences. For every CDR3 protein sequence, its rows merge into one entry that carries the most common genes and DNA. This sample comprises 750,000 or so distinct CDR3 sequences, around a quarter of them detected only once. The ten largest clones take up more than 8.5% of the sample. The data were also submitted as part of a second study, on T cells of mothers and their children.

Specimen: blood. These receptors were collected from a boy between 10 and 17 years old in good health.

There are a few counts of this clonotype. The chain combines TRBV29-1 with TRBJ1-1; D gene unclear. The V and J ends lost 1 base and 0 bases respectively, with 9 bases between them. Germline V gene data show CDR1 as SQVTM and CDR2 as ANQGSEA. The CDR3 has 14 amino acids. The CDR3 sequence is CSVEALRLNTEAFF. The CDR3 DNA follows: TGCAGCGTTGAAGCCCTCCGGTTGAACACTGAAGCTTTCTTT.

This clonotype was observed a handful of times. This chain links TRBV7-2 with TRBJ2-7; D gene unclear. The V gene's germline CDR1 is SGHTA and CDR2 FQGNSA. Trimming took off 6 bases at V and 0 bases at J, with 9 bases between the two ends. This CDR3 has 13 residues. CDR3: CASRKTASYEQYF. CDR3 sequence (DNA): TGTGCCAGCAGAAAAACAGCCTCCTACGAGCAGTACTTC.

The CDR3 reads CASSQATGATEAFF. Here the CDR3 DNA reads TGCGCCAGCAGCCAAGCGACAGGGGCCACTGAAGCTTTCTTT. The chain has TRBV4-1 and TRBJ1-1; 8 bases line up with TRBD1. Germline V gives CDR1 MGHRA, CDR2 YSYEKL. The CDR3 extends over 14 amino acids. Losses at the gene ends were 1 base for V and 4 bases for J; bases not matched to a gene: 2.

The genes are TRBV24-1 and TRBJ2-1, with D tentatively TRBD2 (5 bases). Germline CDR1 KGHDR, CDR2 SFDVKD. The CDR3 length is 16 residues. Deletions cut 6 bases from V and 4 bases from J, with 18 bases between. The CDR3 DNA follows: TGTGCCACCAGTACTCCTCTCGGCGGGTCATACAATGAGCAGTTCTTC. As protein: CATSTPLGGSYNEQFF.

The chain employs TRBV9 and TRBJ2-2, with TRBD1 matching 8 bases. CDR1 is SGDLS and CDR2 is YYNGEE in the germline V gene. After removal of 9 bases from V and 1 base from J, the junction contained 5 bases not matched to a gene. CDR3 size: 14 residues. CDR3 sequence reads: CATTGTGNTGELFF. The CDR3 bases are TGTGCCACCACGGGGACAGGGAACACCGGGGAGCTGTTTTTT.

The chain links TRBV6-5 to TRBJ2-5; no firm D call. CDR3 length: 14 amino acids. Per germline, CDR1 MNHEY and CDR2 SVGAGI. With 5 bases removed from V and 4 bases from J, the gap between germline ends came to 14 bases. In DNA, the CDR3 is TGTGCCAGCAGTCGGTCGGACCAAGGAGAGACCCAGTACTTC. This translates into CASSRSDQGETQYF.

The chain combines TRBV20-1 with TRBJ2-1; 8 bases align to TRBD2. CDR1 is DFQATT, CDR2 SNEGSKA, per germline (reference sequence). This CDR3 comprises 12 residues. In DNA, the CDR3 is TGCAGAGCAAAGAGCGGGAGTAATGAGCAGTTCTTC. This gives the protein CRAKSGSNEQFF.

The V gene is TRBV2, the J gene TRBJ1-1; 7 nucleotides match TRBD1. The CDR3 contains 13 residues. Trimming removed 5 bases from V and 5 bases from J; junction bases left unmatched: 5. The germline V gene encodes CDR1 SNHLY and CDR2 FYNNEI. The CDR3 DNA sequence: TGTGCCAGCAGTACCGACAGGGATACTGAAGCTTTCTTT. It is translated as CASSTDRDTEAFF.

This rearrangement joins TRBV5-1 to TRBJ2-4; 7 nucleotides line up with TRBD1. The CDR3 contains 15 residues. Trimming cost V 3 bases and J 9 bases; bases outside gene matches: 12. Germline CDR1 and CDR2: SGHRS and YFSETQ. DNA for the CDR3: TGCGCCAGCAGCTCCGGGAACAGGGGAGTAGGCATTCAGTACTTC. Amino acid sequence: CASSSGNRGVGIQYF.

There are a few counts of this clonotype. This rearrangement joins TRBV28 to TRBJ2-7, with 7 nucleotides matching TRBD1. This CDR3 spans 16 amino acids. Looked up from germline, CDR1 is MDHEN and CDR2 is SYDVKM. The trim removed 4 bases at V and 7 bases at J, leaving 16 bases unmatched. CDR3 coding DNA: TGTGCCAGCAGTTCCACCCTACAGGGGACCGGATGGGAGCAGTACTTC. Amino acid sequence: CASSSTLQGTGWEQYF. Based on the CDR3 plus reference TRBV28 and TRBJ2-7, the full variable domain is DVKVTQSSRYLVKRTGEKVFLECVQDMDHENMFWYRQDPGLGLRLIYFSYDVKMKEKGDIPEGYSVSREKKERFSLILESASTNQTSMYLCASSSTLQGTGWEQYFGPGTRLTVT.

This clonotype was counted between two and nine times. The chain combines TRBV28 with TRBJ2-5; 12 bases fit TRBD2. The DNA end is more similar to TRBJ2-1, so the J call may be wrong. This CDR3 is 16 amino acids long. Germline CDR1 is MDHEN and CDR2 is SYDVKM. This CDR3 reads CASSPGTSGYYNEQFF. For the CDR3, the DNA is TGTGCCAGCAGTCCTGGGACTAGCGGGTACTACAATGAGCAGTTCTTC.

V usage is TRBV27 and J usage is TRBJ2-5; 9 positions match TRBD1. The germline CDR1 and CDR2 sequences are MNHEY and SMNVEV (reference sequence). The V and J ends lost 4 bases and 0 bases, in that order; junction bases with no gene match: 6. CDR3 length: 16 amino acids. The CDR3 sequence: CASSSGTGQYQETQYF. The CDR3 bases are TGTGCCAGCAGTTCGGGGACAGGGCAGTACCAAGAGACCCAGTACTTC.

This clonotype has more than one count but fewer than ten. This rearrangement joins TRBV25-1 to TRBJ2-1, with a weak D call TRBD2 (5 bases). CDR3 length: 14 residues. Germline lookup yields CDR1 MGHDK and CDR2 SYGVNS. V lost 2 bases to trimming and J lost 3 bases, with 8 bases between them. The CDR3: CASSEPGDYNEQFF. CDR3 coding DNA: TGTGCCAGCAGTGAACCCGGGGACTACAATGAGCAGTTCTTC.

The V gene is TRBV7-3, the J gene TRBJ2-1; D is uncertain. V was cut by 3 bases and J by 3 bases, with 12 bases left in between. The germline CDR1 and CDR2 sequences are SGHTA and FQGTGA. The CDR3 contains 15 residues. CDR3: CASSFQDADYNEQFF. DNA of the CDR3: TGTGCCAGCAGCTTCCAGGACGCGGACTACAATGAGCAGTTCTTC.

This clonotype occurred many times. This sequence joins TRBV7-9 and TRBJ2-5; D possibly corresponds to TRBD1 (6 bases). Germline assignment: CDR1 SEHNR and CDR2 FQNEAQ (reference sequence). The ends were cut back, 8 bases at V and 3 bases at J, with 16 bases in the middle. This CDR3 comprises 14 residues. CDR3 DNA sequence: TGTGCCAGCTTCAGGGCAGGGGCCGAAGAGACCCAGTACTTC. Amino acids: CASFRAGAEETQYF.

This clonotype appeared a few times. V gene TRBV11-2 combines with J gene TRBJ2-7; unclear D gene. Germline CDR1 is SGHAT and CDR2 is FQNNGV. The length of the CDR3 is 12 residues. Trimming left V 1 base short and J 7 bases short, with 8 bases between. The CDR3 DNA follows: TGTGCCAGCAGCTTAGGGATGTATGAGCAGTACTTC. It yields the protein CASSLGMYEQYF.

The chain couples TRBV20-1 to TRBJ2-3; D is uncertain. This CDR3 contains 13 residues. CDR1 DFQATT and CDR2 SNEGSKA come from the germline V gene (reference sequence). V was trimmed by 6 bases and J by 10 bases, leaving 20 bases between them. The CDR3: CSASSPAQYAQYF. The DNA for the CDR3 is TGCAGTGCCTCCTCCCCGGCCCAGTATGCGCAGTATTTT.

This clonotype was seen more than once but under ten times. This rearrangement joins TRBV29-1 to TRBJ1-1; D may be TRBD1 (5 bases). The CDR3 consists of 14 residues. Germline loops: CDR1 SQVTM, CDR2 ANQGSEA. V lost 5 bases to trimming and J lost 4 bases, with 17 bases between them. CDR3 region: CSVRRQGSITEAFF. The CDR3 DNA reads as TGCAGCGTTCGCCGCCAGGGTTCCATCACTGAAGCTTTCTTT.

This chain links TRBV29-1 with TRBJ2-1; no reliable D call. V was trimmed by 6 bases and J by 9 bases, leaving 21 bases between them. CDR1 is SQVTM, CDR2 ANQGSEA, per germline. CDR3 length equals 14 residues. CDR3 sequence: CSVNRRPPPGEQFF. DNA for the CDR3: TGCAGCGTCAACCGGCGCCCCCCTCCGGGTGAGCAGTTCTTC.

This chain links TRBV25-1 with TRBJ1-4, with D possibly being TRBD1 (6 bases). This CDR3 has 15 residues. Germline CDR1 MGHDK, CDR2 SYGVNS. Between the trimmed V and J ends, which lost 2 bases and 8 bases, there was a span of 15 bases. The CDR3 region is CASSEDGRGWEKLFF. CDR3 coding DNA: TGTGCCAGCAGTGAAGACGGCAGGGGCTGGGAAAAACTGTTTTTT.

This clonotype was counted only a few times. This chain uses TRBV7-2 with TRBJ2-6; possibly TRBD1 for D (5 bases). The germline gives CDR1 SGHTA, CDR2 FQGNSA. The CDR3 extends over 16 amino acids. Trimming cost V 5 bases and J 2 bases, with 13 bases left between them. CDR3 sequence: CASSRETVPGANVLTF. The CDR3 nucleotides read TGTGCCAGCAGCCGCGAGACAGTACCTGGGGCCAACGTCCTGACTTTC.